The 17 T cell receptor beta chains in this list originate from one sample, sequenced in a study of response to subunit inactivated influenza vaccine. One entry per CDR3 protein, called by TCRdb with MiXCR from the RT-PCR reads. The sample includes more than 150,000 distinct CDR3 sequences, 9.5% to 12% seen only once; the top ten take about a third. The sequencing used CD8+ T cells sorted from PBMCs, collected less than 30 months after vaccination. The receptors originated from a man aged 50-75 years who received an inactivated influenza vaccine.

V gene TRBV28 combines with J gene TRBJ2-3; 9 nucleotides line up with TRBD2. From germline, CDR1 is MDHEN and CDR2 SYDVKM. The CDR3 consists of 15 residues. Trimming at V came to 8 bases and at J to 1 base, leaving 7 bases not matched to a gene. CDR3 in amino acids: CASALVAGGTDTQYF. CDR3 sequence (DNA): TGTGCCAGCGCTCTGGTAGCGGGAGGCACAGATACGCAGTATTTT.

The rearrangement joins TRBV27 to TRBJ2-3; 11 bases fit TRBD2. The germline gives CDR1 MNHEY, CDR2 SMNVEV (reference sequence). The CDR3 is made up of 15 amino acids. V lost 4 bases, J lost 3 bases, and 3 bases stayed unmatched. DNA for the CDR3: TGTGCCAGCAGTTCTAGCGGGAGGAGGACAGATACGCAGTATTTT. Encoded protein: CASSSSGRRTDTQYF.

This clonotype was detected ten times or more. The J gene is TRBJ2-1, the V gene TRBV3-1, with 9 positions matching TRBD2. V lost 4 bases and J lost 2; bases outside the gene matches: 6. Germline CDR1 reads LGHDT; CDR2 reads YNNKEL (reference sequence). The CDR3 runs 16 residues. CDR3 sequence (DNA): TGTGCCAGCAGCCTCGGGACTAGCTTCGCCTACAATGAGCAGTTCTTC. Translation gives CASSLGTSFAYNEQFF.

This clonotype appeared many times. The chain uses TRBV29-1 and TRBJ1-2; D is unclear. The CDR3 extends over 12 amino acids. Germline V gene sequence: CDR1 SQVTM, CDR2 ANQGSEA. V lost 6 bases and J lost 0, with 8 bases in between. The CDR3 sequence: CSVREANYGYTF. CDR3 DNA sequence: TGCAGCGTCCGGGAGGCTAACTATGGCTACACCTTC.

This clonotype was observed a handful of times. The junction differs from germline at one of its ends, possibly a read error. The chain has TRBV7-9 and TRBJ2-7; 11 bases match TRBD2. The CDR3 is made up of 13 amino acids. Germline CDR1 SEHNR, CDR2 FQNEAQ (reference sequence). The CDR3 is CASSSQGLAVLTF. The CDR3 DNA reads TGTGCCAGCAGCTCCCAGGGACTAGCGGTTCTTACCTTC.

Ten or more counts support this clonotype. The chain carries TRBV6-2 or TRBV6-3 and TRBJ2-1, with D perhaps given as TRBD1 or TRBD2 (5 bases each). The germline V gene has CDR1 MNHEY and CDR2 SVGEGT. Between the trimmed V and J ends, which lost 1 base and 10 bases, there was a span of 11 bases. CDR3 length: 13 amino acids. The CDR3 region has the DNA TGTGCCAGCAGTTACTGGGGACCTCAGGAGCAGTTCTTC. Its protein product is CASSYWGPQEQFF.

This clonotype was observed many times. The chain is built from TRBV28 and TRBJ1-1; 11 bases match TRBD1. Germline assignment: CDR1 MDHEN and CDR2 SYDVKM. V lost 6 bases, J lost 4 bases, and 7 bases stayed unmatched. The CDR3 is 15 residues long. The DNA of the CDR3 is TGTGCCAGCAGCACCGGACAGGGGGCTTTCACTGAAGCTTTCTTT. Translating it yields CASSTGQGAFTEAFF. The variable domain in full, completed from reference TRBV28 and TRBJ1-1, reads DVKVTQSSRYLVKRTGEKVFLECVQDMDHENMFWYRQDPGLGLRLIYFSYDVKMKEKGDIPEGYSVSREKKERFSLILESASTNQTSMYLCASSTGQGAFTEAFFGQGTRLTVV.

The sample holds a few counts of this clonotype. The CDR3 sequence is CASSLSSPGQGYEQYF. The CDR3, as DNA: TGTGCCAGCAGTTTATCGTCTCCGGGACAGGGTTACGAGCAGTACTTC. This sequence joins TRBV27 and TRBJ2-7, with 9 bases aligning to TRBD1. Looked up from germline, CDR1 is MNHEY and CDR2 is SMNVEV (reference sequence). The V segment lost 0 bases and the J segment 4 bases; nucleotides outside the gene matches: 7. There are 16 residues in the CDR3.

J is TRBJ2-7 and V is TRBV4-1, with a possible D match to TRBD2 (7 bases). This CDR3 has 16 residues. The ends were cut back, 4 bases at V and 7 bases at J, with 23 bases in the middle. CDR1 is MGHRA, CDR2 YSYEKL, per germline. The CDR3 reads CASSLWDIAGSGEQYF. The CDR3 DNA reads as TGCGCCAGCAGCCTTTGGGACATAGCGGGCTCCGGGGAGCAGTACTTC.

The V and J genes are TRBV7-8 and TRBJ2-7; 8 bases fit TRBD1. CDR3 length: 15 residues. Germline V gene sequence: CDR1 SGHVS, CDR2 FQNEAQ. The V and J ends lost 1 base and 4 bases, in that order; junction bases with no gene match: 6. CDR3 region: CASSLVQGQGYEQYF. In DNA form, the CDR3 reads TGTGCCAGCAGCTTAGTCCAAGGACAGGGTTACGAGCAGTACTTC. Drawing the rest from reference TRBV7-8 and TRBJ2-7, the complete variable domain is GAGVSQSPRYKVAKRGQDVALRCDPISGHVSLFWYQQALGQGPEFLTYFQNEAQLDKSGLPSDRFFAERPEGSVSTLKIQRTQQEDSAVYLCASSLVQGQGYEQYFGPGTRLTVT.

The genes are TRBV20-1 and TRBJ2-7; D is possibly TRBD1 (7 bases). The CDR3 runs 12 residues. Germline CDR1 DFQATT, CDR2 SNEGSKA (reference sequence). CDR3 nucleotide sequence: TGCAGCGGCGGGACAGAAAAATACGAGCAGTACTTC. As protein: CSGGTEKYEQYF.

This clonotype has just a few counts. The CDR3 is CASSSGRATEQFF. Here the CDR3 DNA reads TGTGCCAGCAGTAGCGGGAGGGCTACTGAGCAGTTCTTC. The chain has TRBV9 and TRBJ2-1; 11 bases align to TRBD2. The CDR3 totals 13 residues. CDR1 is SGDLS and CDR2 is YYNGEE in the germline V gene. Trimming cost V 5 bases and J 9 bases; bases outside gene matches: 4. The full variable domain, in which reference TRBV9 and TRBJ2-1 provide the parts outside the CDR3, is DSGVTQTPKHLITATGQRVTLRCSPRSGDLSVYWYQQSLDQGLQFLIQYYNGEERAKGNILERFSAQQFPDLHSELNLSSLELGDSALYFCASSSGRATEQFFGPGTRLTVL.

This clonotype has only a few counts. V gene TRBV7-9 combines with J gene TRBJ2-7, with D unresolved. CDR1 and CDR2 from the germline V gene are SEHNR and FQNEAQ (reference sequence). The CDR3 loop spans 11 amino acids. With 3 bases removed from V and 6 bases from J, the gap between germline ends came to 6 bases. The CDR3 loop is CASSLRSEQYF. CDR3 DNA sequence: TGTGCCAGCAGCTTGAGGAGCGAGCAGTACTTC.

This rearrangement joins TRBV27 to TRBJ2-7; the D is unclear. V gave up 0 bases and J gave up 2 bases, with 8 bases separating them. CDR1 is MNHEY and CDR2 is SMNVEV in the germline V gene (reference sequence). CDR3 length: 14 amino acids. The CDR3 DNA reads as TGTGCCAGCAGTTTATCTACAGTTCCCTACGAGCAGTACTTC. Translated, it gives CASSLSTVPYEQYF.

This clonotype was detected a few times. The chain combines TRBV5-1 with TRBJ2-1; tentatively, D is TRBD2 (6 bases). The CDR3 loop spans 14 amino acids. Germline lookup yields CDR1 SGHRS and CDR2 YFSETQ. V was shortened by 4 bases and J by 8 bases, with 16 bases between the two germline ends. In nucleotides, the CDR3 is TGCGCCAGCAGCGCTTCCGGGTCGGGGGATGAGCAGTTCTTC. Translating gives CASSASGSGDEQFF.

This clonotype appeared a single time. This chain uses TRBV4-2 with TRBJ2-7; TRBD2 might be the D (6 bases). Trimming cost V 6 bases and J 7 bases, with 22 bases left between them. Germline V gene lookup returns CDR1 LGHNA and CDR2 YNFKEQ. The CDR3 runs 15 residues. CDR3 sequence reads: CASSPNWVWAGEQYF. The CDR3 DNA reads as TGTGCCAGCAGTCCTAACTGGGTCTGGGCGGGGGAGCAGTACTTC.

This clonotype occurred a few times. The chain employs TRBV6-1 and TRBJ2-3, with D tentatively TRBD1 (6 bases). The CDR3 is 14 amino acids. In germline, CDR1 is MNHNS, CDR2 SASEGT. Trimming cost V 9 bases and J 6 bases, with 19 bases left between them. CDR3 region: CASTPLVRGDTQYF. The CDR3 bases are TGTGCCAGTACTCCCTTGGTCAGGGGCGATACGCAGTATTTT.